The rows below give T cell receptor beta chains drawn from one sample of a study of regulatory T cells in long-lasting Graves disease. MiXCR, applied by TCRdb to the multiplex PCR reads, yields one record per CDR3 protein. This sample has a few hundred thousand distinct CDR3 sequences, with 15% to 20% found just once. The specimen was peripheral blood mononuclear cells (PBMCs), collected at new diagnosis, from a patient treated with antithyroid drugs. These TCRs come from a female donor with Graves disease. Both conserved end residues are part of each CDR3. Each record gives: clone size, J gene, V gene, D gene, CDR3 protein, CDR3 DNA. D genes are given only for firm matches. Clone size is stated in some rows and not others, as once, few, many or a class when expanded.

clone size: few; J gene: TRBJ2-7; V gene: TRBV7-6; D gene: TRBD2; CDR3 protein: CASSAYGGSGPISYEQYF; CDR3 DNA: TGTGCCAGCAGCGCCTATGGGGGTAGCGGGCCTATTTCCTACGAGCAGTACTTC
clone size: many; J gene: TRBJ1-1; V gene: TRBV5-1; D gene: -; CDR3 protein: CASSAGLLTEAFF; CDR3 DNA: TGCGCCAGCAGCGCAGGACTGCTCACTGAAGCTTTCTTT
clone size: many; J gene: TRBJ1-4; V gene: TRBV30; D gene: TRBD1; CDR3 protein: CAWSLNRGNEKLFF; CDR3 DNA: TGTGCCTGGAGTCTAAACAGGGGTAATGAAAAACTGTTTTTT
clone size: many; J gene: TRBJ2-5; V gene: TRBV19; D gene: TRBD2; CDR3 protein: CASTPAGDPKETQYF; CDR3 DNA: TGTGCCAGTACTCCGGCGGGAGACCCTAAAGAGACCCAGTACTTC
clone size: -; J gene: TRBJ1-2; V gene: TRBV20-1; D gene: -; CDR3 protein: CSARPLSRPYGYTF; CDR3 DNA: TGCAGTGCTCGACCTCTGAGCAGACCCTATGGCTACACCTTC
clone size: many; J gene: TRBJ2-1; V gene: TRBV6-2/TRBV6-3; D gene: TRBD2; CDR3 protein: CASSSGREPNEQFF; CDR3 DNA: TGTGCCAGCAGTAGCGGGAGGGAACCCAATGAGCAGTTCTTC
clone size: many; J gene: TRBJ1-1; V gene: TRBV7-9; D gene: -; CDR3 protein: CASSSRALNTEAFF; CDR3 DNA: TGTGCCAGCAGTTCCAGAGCTTTGAACACTGAAGCTTTCTTT
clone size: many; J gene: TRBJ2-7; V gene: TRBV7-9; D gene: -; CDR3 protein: CASSSNGQPNGGRPYEQYF; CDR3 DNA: TGTGCCAGCAGCTCAAATGGACAACCTAACGGAGGTAGACCCTACGAGCAGTACTTC
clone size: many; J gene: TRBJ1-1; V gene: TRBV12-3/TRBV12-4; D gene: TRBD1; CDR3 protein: CASSAPGGTEAFF; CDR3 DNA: TGTGCCAGCAGTGCCCCAGGGGGCACTGAAGCTTTCTTT
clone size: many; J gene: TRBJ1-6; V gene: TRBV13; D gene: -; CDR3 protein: CASSLIVGSPLHF; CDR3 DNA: TGTGCCAGCAGCTTAATAGTAGGTTCACCCCTCCACTTT
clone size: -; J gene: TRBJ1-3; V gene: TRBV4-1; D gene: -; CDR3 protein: CASSQVRGRLSGNTIYF; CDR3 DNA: TGCGCCAGCAGCCAAGTAAGAGGGCGGCTGTCTGGAAACACCATATATTTT
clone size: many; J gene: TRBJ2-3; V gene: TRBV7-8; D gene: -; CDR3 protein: CASSPLAVGSTDTQYF; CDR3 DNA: TGTGCCAGCAGCCCCTTAGCGGTTGGGAGCACAGATACGCAGTATTTT
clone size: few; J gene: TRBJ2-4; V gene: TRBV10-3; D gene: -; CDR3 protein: CAISESSGNIQYF; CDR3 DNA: TGTGCCATCAGTGAGTCTTCAGGAAACATTCAGTACTTC
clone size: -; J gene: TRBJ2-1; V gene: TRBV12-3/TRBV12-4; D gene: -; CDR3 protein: CAIGTPPYNEQFF; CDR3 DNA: TGTGCCATCGGGACTCCGCCCTACAATGAGCAGTTCTTC
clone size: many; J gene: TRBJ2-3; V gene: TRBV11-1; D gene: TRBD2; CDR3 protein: CASSLLAGVTDTQYF; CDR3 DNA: TGTGCCAGCAGCCTTCTAGCGGGAGTTACAGATACGCAGTATTTT
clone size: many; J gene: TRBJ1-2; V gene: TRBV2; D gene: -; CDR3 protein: CASARRQEVYGYTF; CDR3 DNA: TGTGCCAGCGCCAGACGGCAGGAGGTCTATGGCTACACCTTC
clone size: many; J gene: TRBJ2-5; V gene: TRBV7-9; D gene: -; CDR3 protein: CASSPRQGPYQETQYF; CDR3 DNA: TGTGCCAGCAGCCCCCGCCAGGGACCATACCAAGAGACCCAGTACTTC
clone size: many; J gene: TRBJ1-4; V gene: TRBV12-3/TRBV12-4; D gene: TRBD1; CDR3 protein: CASSSNTGDPEKLFF; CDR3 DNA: TGTGCCAGCAGCTCGAACACAGGGGATCCTGAAAAACTGTTTTTT
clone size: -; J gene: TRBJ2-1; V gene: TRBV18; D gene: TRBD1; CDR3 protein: CASSDRGRDNEQFF; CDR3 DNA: TGTGCCAGCTCAGACAGGGGGCGGGACAATGAGCAGTTCTTC
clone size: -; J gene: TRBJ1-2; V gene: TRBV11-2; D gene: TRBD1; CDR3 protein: CASSLVTGGVGGYTF; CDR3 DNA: TGTGCCAGCAGCTTAGTGACAGGGGGCGTAGGTGGCTACACCTTC
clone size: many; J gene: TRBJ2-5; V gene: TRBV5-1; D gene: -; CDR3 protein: CASSLASAEQETQYF; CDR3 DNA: TGCGCCAGCAGCTTGGCCTCAGCGGAACAAGAGACCCAGTACTTC
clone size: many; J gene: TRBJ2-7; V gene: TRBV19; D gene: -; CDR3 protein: CASSILSESGEQYF; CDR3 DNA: TGTGCCAGTAGTATTTTGTCAGAAAGCGGCGAGCAGTACTTC
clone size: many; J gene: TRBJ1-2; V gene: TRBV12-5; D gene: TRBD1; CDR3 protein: CASGLSPGQQNYGYTF; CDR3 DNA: TGTGCTAGTGGTTTATCCCCGGGACAGCAAAACTATGGCTACACCTTC
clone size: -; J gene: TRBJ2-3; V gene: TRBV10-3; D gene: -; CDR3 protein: CAIGWGGGDTDTQYF; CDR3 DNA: TGTGCCATCGGCTGGGGCGGAGGGGACACAGATACGCAGTATTTT
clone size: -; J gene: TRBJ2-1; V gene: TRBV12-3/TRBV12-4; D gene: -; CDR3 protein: CASSNDRAYNEQFF; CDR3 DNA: TGTGCCAGCAGCAATGACCGAGCCTACAATGAGCAGTTCTTC
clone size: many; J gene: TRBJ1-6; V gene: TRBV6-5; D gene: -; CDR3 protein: CASSFFLGNSPLHF; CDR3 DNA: TGTGCCAGCAGTTTTTTTTTGGGGAATTCACCCCTCCACTTT
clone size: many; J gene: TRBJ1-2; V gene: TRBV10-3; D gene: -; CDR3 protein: CAISGGHLDYGYTF; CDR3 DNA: TGTGCCATCAGTGGGGGACACTTAGACTATGGCTACACCTTC
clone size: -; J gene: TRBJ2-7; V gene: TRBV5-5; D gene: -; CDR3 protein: CASTPFLAGTYEQYF; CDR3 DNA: TGTGCCAGCACGCCGTTCCTAGCCGGGACCTACGAGCAGTACTTC
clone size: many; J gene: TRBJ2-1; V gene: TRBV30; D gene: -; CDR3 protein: CAWGFRGNEQFF; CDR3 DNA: TGTGCCTGGGGGTTCCGCGGTAATGAGCAGTTCTTC
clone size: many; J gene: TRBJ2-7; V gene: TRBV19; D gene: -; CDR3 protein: CASSILGEDEQYF; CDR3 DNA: TGTGCCAGTAGTATTTTAGGTGAGGACGAGCAGTACTTC
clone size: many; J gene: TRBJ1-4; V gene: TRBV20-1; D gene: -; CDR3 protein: CSAREGEKLFF; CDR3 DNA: TGCAGTGCTAGAGAGGGTGAAAAACTGTTTTTT
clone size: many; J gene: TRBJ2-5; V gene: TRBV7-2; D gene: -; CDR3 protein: CASSLRGPGETQYF; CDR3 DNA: TGTGCCAGCAGCTTACGTGGCCCCGGGGAGACCCAGTACTTC
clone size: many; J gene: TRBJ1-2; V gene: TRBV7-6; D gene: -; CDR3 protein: CASSPYGEYGYTF; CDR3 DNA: TGTGCCAGCAGCCCTTATGGGGAGTATGGCTACACCTTC
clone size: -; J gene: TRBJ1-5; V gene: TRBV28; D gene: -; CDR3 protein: CASSWQGRFNQPQHF; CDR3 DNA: TGTGCCAGCAGTTGGCAGGGACGGTTCAATCAGCCCCAGCATTTT
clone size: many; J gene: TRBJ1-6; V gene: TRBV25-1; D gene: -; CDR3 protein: CASSLGSKNSPLHF; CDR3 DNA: TGTGCCAGCTCCCTGGGCAGCAAGAATTCACCCCTCCACTTT
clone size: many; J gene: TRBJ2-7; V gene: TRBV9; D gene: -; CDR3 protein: CASSGRGGEQYF; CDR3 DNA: TGTGCCAGCAGCGGACGAGGGGGGGAGCAGTACTTC
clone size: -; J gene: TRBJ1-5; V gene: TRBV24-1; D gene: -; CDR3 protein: CATAPGAINQPQHF; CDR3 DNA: TGTGCCACCGCCCCGGGGGCGATCAATCAGCCCCAGCATTTT
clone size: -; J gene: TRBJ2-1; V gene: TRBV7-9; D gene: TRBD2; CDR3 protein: CASSSRLAASYNEQFF; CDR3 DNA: TGTGCCAGCAGCTCACGACTAGCGGCCTCCTACAATGAGCAGTTCTTC
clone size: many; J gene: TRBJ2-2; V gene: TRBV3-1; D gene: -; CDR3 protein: CASSQTRSGGKTGELFF; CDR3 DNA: TGTGCCAGCAGCCAAACTCGGTCCGGGGGCAAGACCGGGGAGCTGTTTTTT
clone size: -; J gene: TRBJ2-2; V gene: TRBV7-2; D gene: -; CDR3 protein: CASRTGTSGELFF; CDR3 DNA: TGTGCCAGCAGGACCGGGACATCCGGGGAGCTGTTTTTT
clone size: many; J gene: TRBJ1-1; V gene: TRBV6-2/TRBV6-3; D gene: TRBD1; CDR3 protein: CASSYTGGTEAFF; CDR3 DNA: TGTGCCAGCAGTTACACAGGGGGCACTGAAGCTTTCTTT
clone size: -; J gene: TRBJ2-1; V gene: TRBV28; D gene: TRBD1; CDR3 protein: CASSYTDREVDNEQFF; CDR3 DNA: TGTGCCAGCAGTTATACGGACAGGGAGGTGGACAATGAGCAGTTCTTC
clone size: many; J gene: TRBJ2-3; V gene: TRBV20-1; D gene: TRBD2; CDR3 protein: CSARDAGEVADTQYF; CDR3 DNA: TGCAGTGCTAGAGACGCGGGAGAGGTGGCAGATACGCAGTATTTT
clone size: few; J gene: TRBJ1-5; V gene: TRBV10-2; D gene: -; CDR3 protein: CASGRGPGQPQHF; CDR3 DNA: TGCGCCAGCGGGCGTGGGCCGGGACAGCCCCAGCATTTT
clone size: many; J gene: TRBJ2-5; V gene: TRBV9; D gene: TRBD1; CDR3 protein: CASSVGPPGTGQETQYF; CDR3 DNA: TGTGCCAGCAGCGTAGGGCCACCCGGGACAGGGCAAGAGACCCAGTACTTC
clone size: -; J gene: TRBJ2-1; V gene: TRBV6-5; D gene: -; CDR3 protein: CASSSRRSDEQFF; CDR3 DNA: TGTGCCAGCAGTTCCCGGAGGAGCGATGAGCAGTTCTTC
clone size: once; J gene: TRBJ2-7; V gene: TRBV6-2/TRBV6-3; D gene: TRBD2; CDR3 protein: CASSSALAGGPWGEQYF; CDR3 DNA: TGTGCCAGCAGTTCCGCCCTAGCGGGAGGGCCCTGGGGCGAGCAGTACTTC
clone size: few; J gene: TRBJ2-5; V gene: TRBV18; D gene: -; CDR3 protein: CASSPGRIQETQYF; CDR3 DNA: TGTGCCAGCTCACCAGGGAGGATACAAGAGACCCAGTACTTC
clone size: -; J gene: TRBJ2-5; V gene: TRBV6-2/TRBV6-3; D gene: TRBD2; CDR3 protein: CAIRGGAGETQYF; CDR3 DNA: TGTGCCATCCGGGGGGGCGCGGGGGAGACCCAGTACTTC
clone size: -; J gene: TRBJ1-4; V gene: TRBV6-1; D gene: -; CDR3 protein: CASGGDRHEKLFF; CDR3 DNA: TGTGCCTCGGGGGGCGACAGACATGAAAAACTGTTTTTT
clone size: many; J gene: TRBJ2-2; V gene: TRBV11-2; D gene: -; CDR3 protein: CASSTHGGMNTGELFF; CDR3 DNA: TGTGCCAGCAGCACCCACGGGGGAATGAACACCGGGGAGCTGTTTTTT
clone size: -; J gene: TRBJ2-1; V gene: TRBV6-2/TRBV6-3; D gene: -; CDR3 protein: CASSGWARGVDEQFF; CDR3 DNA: TGTGCCAGCAGTGGTTGGGCCAGGGGTGTCGATGAGCAGTTCTTC